A selection of T cell receptor beta chains follows, all from one sample in a study of vaccination and CD4 T cells after COVID-19. Their target antigens are unknown. Using its own MiXCR run on the PCR reads, TCRdb lists one record per CDR3 protein. The sample yields 8,000 to 8,500 distinct CDR3 sequences, 55% to 70% seen once. Input material: CD4+ T cells from blood, cultured in vitro. The receptors were gathered from a human donor who had recovered from COVID-19. Each CDR3 is given with its conserved first and last residue. The D gene is left open where the match is weak.

d_call,v_call,j_call,cdr3_aa
-,TRBV6-5,TRBJ2-7,CASSYPPDNWEQYF
TRBD2,TRBV6-5,TRBJ2-3,CASSYSWTSGRTDTQYF
TRBD2,TRBV7-2,TRBJ2-1,CASSLIGLAGVYNEQFF
-,TRBV9,TRBJ2-2,CASSAGRLPNTGELFF
-,TRBV4-1,TRBJ2-2,CASSQEAVIANTGELFF
TRBD1,TRBV5-4,TRBJ1-5,CASSWDRDQPQHF
-,TRBV2,TRBJ1-5,CASRPGAGGLSPQHF
-,TRBV2,TRBJ1-6,CASGEERESPLHF
TRBD2,TRBV7-2,TRBJ2-7,CASSLKSGLAGAHEQYF
-,TRBV7-2,TRBJ2-7,CASSSSRLSYEQYF
-,TRBV19,TRBJ1-4,CASSQDRHSQGLFF
-,TRBV6-1,TRBJ1-2,CASSEVVAVYGYTF
-,TRBV7-8,TRBJ2-2,CASSFRGVPGVTGELFF
-,TRBV15,TRBJ2-7,CATSRDAGTTYEQYF
TRBD1,TRBV12-3/TRBV12-4,TRBJ1-6,CASSPGTVPNSPLHF
TRBD2,TRBV6-4,TRBJ2-7,CASRAGGKYEQYF
-,TRBV12-3/TRBV12-4,TRBJ2-7,CASSQGQFVQYF
TRBD1,TRBV10-3,TRBJ2-1,CATTPGQEYNEQFF
-,TRBV4-3,TRBJ1-6,CASSQQRDGNSPLHF
TRBD1,TRBV12-3/TRBV12-4,TRBJ1-2,CASSRDRAHYGYTF
TRBD2,TRBV28,TRBJ2-2,CASGTLADANTGELFF
-,TRBV7-9,TRBJ1-2,CASSLGYSSGYTF
-,TRBV30,TRBJ2-7,CAWSVAGASQQYF
-,TRBV18,TRBJ2-7,CASSPSLADEQYF
-,TRBV20-1,TRBJ2-1,CSASYGFLDEQFF
-,TRBV6-5,TRBJ2-7,CASSYATSGAEQYF
TRBD1,TRBV5-4,TRBJ2-7,CASSLDRGRLEQYF
TRBD2,TRBV12-3/TRBV12-4,TRBJ2-1,CASSVLAGRGNEQFF
-,TRBV6-1,TRBJ2-5,CATVLQETQYF
-,TRBV20-1,TRBJ1-5,CSASQGSNQPQHF
-,TRBV6-5,TRBJ1-2,CASSSANSYGYTF
-,TRBV19,TRBJ1-1,CASSTNQGRYTEAFF